These 24 T cell receptor beta chains originate from one sample sequenced in a study of blood T cell repertoires in COVID-19. Sequencing was performed with immunoSEQ multiplex PCR; in TCRdb, only in-frame clones are kept and a portion is missing. The sample shows more than 90,000 clones, roughly 84% of them seen only once. Source material: peripheral blood. These TCRs come from a woman in her 70s with acute or convalescent COVID-19.

This clone was counted between two and nine times. The chain uses TRBV7-8 and TRBJ2-3, with 8 bases matching TRBD1. V shed 5 bases and J 4 bases; nucleotides not matched to a gene: 5. Germline V gives CDR1 SGHVS, CDR2 FQNEAQ. The CDR3 length is 14 residues. The CDR3 is CASSRTGGSDTQYF. For the CDR3, the DNA is TGTGCCAGCAGCCGCACAGGGGGTTCAGATACGCAGTATTTT.

This clone has only one observation. J is TRBJ2-7 and V is TRBV19; 7 nucleotides agree with TRBD1. J lost 2 bases, V lost 3 bases, and 1 base had no gene match. The CDR3 loop spans 13 amino acids. CDR1 and CDR2 from the germline V gene are LNHDA and SQIVND (reference sequence). The CDR3, as DNA: TGTGCCAGTAGTATCGGACAGGCCTACGAGCAGTACTTC. As protein: CASSIGQAYEQYF.

The chain joins TRBV12-5 to TRBJ1-2; TRBD1 might be the D (5 bases). Trimming stripped 1 base from V and 5 bases from J, with 14 bases between. Germline CDR1 is LGHNT and CDR2 is FRNRAP. The CDR3 loop spans 15 amino acids. The CDR3 DNA reads as TGTGCTAGTGGTTTGGACGTTCCGGGGGGGTATGGCTACACCTTC. Residues: CASGLDVPGGYGYTF.

The table lists this clone with a few counts. The genes are TRBV6-1 and TRBJ2-7; 8 nucleotides match TRBD2. The CDR3 is made up of 14 amino acids. V lost 2 bases to trimming and J lost 8 bases; unmatched junction nucleotides: 8. Per the germline V gene, CDR1 is MNHNS and CDR2 is SASEGT. The CDR3 DNA is TGTGCCAGCAGTGAAACACGGCGGGAGGTTAAGCAGTACTTC. Translating gives CASSETRREVKQYF.

This chain uses TRBV15 with TRBJ1-5; 7 bases line up with TRBD1. CDR3 length: 17 amino acids. V lost 5 bases, J lost 6 bases, and 16 bases stayed unmatched. The germline V gene has CDR1 LNHNV and CDR2 YYDKDF (reference sequence). As DNA, the CDR3 is TGTGCCACCAGCCCACTCCTGCAAGGGGGCTGGGGTCAGCCCCAGCATTTT. Protein: CATSPLLQGGWGQPQHF.

The gene calls are TRBV27 and TRBJ2-1, with 14 bases aligning to TRBD2. After removal of 7 bases from V and 8 bases from J, the junction contained 7 bases not matched to a gene. The CDR3 is 15 amino acids. CDR1 is MNHEY, CDR2 SMNVEV, per germline (reference sequence). This CDR3 reads CASTKGTSGSHEQFF. Written as DNA, the CDR3 is TGTGCCAGCACCAAGGGGACTAGCGGGAGTCATGAGCAGTTCTTC.

The chain is built from TRBV5-6 and TRBJ1-4; D is ambiguous. CDR1 and CDR2 from the germline V gene are SGHDT and YYEEEE. Deletions cut 1 base from V and 4 bases from J, with 2 bases between. This CDR3 contains 12 residues. The CDR3 DNA follows: TGTGCCAGCAGCTTGCTTAATGAAAAACTGTTTTTT. It yields the protein CASSLLNEKLFF. Full variable domain (remainder filled in from reference TRBV5-6 and TRBJ1-4): DAGVTQSPTHLIKTRGQQVTLRCSPKSGHDTVSWYQQALGQGPQFIFQYYEEEERQRGNFPDRFSGHQFPNYSSELNVNALLLGDSALYLCASSLLNEKLFFGSGTQLSVL.

In DNA, the CDR3 is TGTGCCAGCAGGGGGGACAGTGTGTTTGAAAAACTGTTTTTT. This encodes CASRGDSVFEKLFF. This chain links TRBV27 with TRBJ1-4; TRBD1 matches at 7 bases. J was trimmed by 7 bases and V by 6 bases; bases with no gene match: 8. In germline, CDR1 is MNHEY, CDR2 SMNVEV (reference sequence). This CDR3 spans 14 amino acids.

CDR3 sequence reads: CASSFTGDSPLHF. The CDR3 nucleotides read TGTGCCAGCAGCTTTACAGGGGACTCACCCCTCCACTTT. The chain has TRBV7-9 and TRBJ1-6; 7 bases agree with TRBD1. This CDR3 is built from 13 residues. Germline CDR1 and CDR2: SEHNR and FQNEAQ (reference sequence). The J segment lost 10 bases and the V segment lost 3 bases, leaving 3 bases of the junction unmatched.

The J gene is TRBJ1-6, the V gene TRBV6-6; TRBD1 is a possible D gene (6 bases). Germline V gene sequence: CDR1 MNHNY, CDR2 SVGAGI (reference sequence). This CDR3 comprises 15 residues. The V and J ends lost 1 base and 6 bases respectively, with 10 bases between them. The CDR3 DNA follows: TGTGCCAGCAGTTACTTAACAGGGCTTAATTCACCCCTCCACTTT. The encoded protein is CASSYLTGLNSPLHF.

Worth noting for this clone: This CDR3 is also generated by other DNA sequences in the sample. CDR3 nucleotide sequence: TGTGCCAGCAGTCCTCGGGACACGGACTATGGCTACACCTTC. This gives the protein CASSPRDTDYGYTF. V gene TRBV6-5 combines with J gene TRBJ1-2, with a tentative D call TRBD1 (6 bases). Trimming left V 5 bases short and J 3 bases short, with 13 bases between. This CDR3 spans 14 amino acids. Germline CDR1 and CDR2: MNHEY and SVGAGI.

V and J are TRBV2 and TRBJ1-4, with 7 bases lining up with TRBD1. The CDR3 runs 15 residues. Unmatched junction bases numbered 6, after V lost 1 base and J lost 7 bases. Germline V gene lookup returns CDR1 SNHLY and CDR2 FYNNEI. CDR3 nucleotide sequence: TGTGCCAGCAGTGAAGAAGGGGGCGCTCGTGAAAAACTGTTTTTT. It encodes CASSEEGGAREKLFF.

This chain joins TRBV18 and TRBJ1-1; TRBD1 matches 7 bases. CDR3 length: 13 amino acids. Unmatched junction bases numbered 5, after V lost 3 bases and J lost 7 bases. Per the germline V gene, CDR1 is KGHSH and CDR2 is LQKENI. CDR3 coding DNA: TGTGCCAGCTCACCGAGCCGGGACAGTGAAGCTTTCTTT. Its protein is CASSPSRDSEAFF.

This clone was counted once. This chain connects TRBV7-3 to TRBJ2-1; a weak D match, TRBD2 (6 bases). This CDR3 region has 19 residues. The germline gives CDR1 SGHTA, CDR2 FQGTGA. V gave up 0 bases and J gave up 7 bases, with 25 bases separating them. This CDR3 is CASSLTGGVTGSGQNEQFF. CDR3 nucleotide sequence: TGTGCCAGCAGCTTAACAGGAGGGGTAACCGGTTCGGGTCAGAATGAGCAGTTCTTC.

The rearrangement joins TRBV10-3 to TRBJ1-2; TRBD1 might be the D (5 bases). The germline V and J ends were trimmed by 2 bases and 2 bases, with 9 bases remaining between them. The germline V gene encodes CDR1 ENHRY and CDR2 SYGVKD. CDR3 length equals 14 residues. The CDR3 reads CAISEARGNYGYTF. As DNA, the CDR3 is TGTGCCATCAGTGAGGCAAGGGGAAACTATGGCTACACCTTC.

This sequence joins TRBV6-5 and TRBJ1-3; D gene unclear. Trimming removed 4 bases from V and 2 bases from J, with 12 bases in between. The CDR3 length is 15 residues. The V gene's germline CDR1 is MNHEY and CDR2 SVGAGI. The CDR3 region has the DNA TGTGCCAGCAGTTTATCGTGGGGAGCTGGAAACACCATATATTTT. This codes for CASSLSWGAGNTIYF.

The rearrangement joins TRBV5-1 to TRBJ2-6, with D possibly TRBD1 on 6 matching bases. Trimming took off 8 bases at V and 0 bases at J, with 9 bases between the two ends. This CDR3 is 14 amino acids long. Germline CDR1 is SGHRS and CDR2 is YFSETQ. As DNA, the CDR3 is TGCGCCAGTAAACAGGGCTCTGGGGCCAACGTCCTGACTTTC. Translating it yields CASKQGSGANVLTF. Together with reference TRBV5-1 and TRBJ2-6, the CDR3 gives the full variable domain: KAGVTQTPRYLIKTRGQQVTLSCSPISGHRSVSWYQQTPGQGLQFLFEYFSETQRNKGNFPGRFSGRQFSNSRSEMNVSTLELGDSALYLCASKQGSGANVLTFGAGSRLTVL.

The rearrangement links TRBV2 to TRBJ2-5; 8 bases agree with TRBD2. The CDR3 runs to 15 residues. Germline V CDR1 and CDR2: SNHLY, FYNNEI. Trimming took 8 bases from V and 5 from J; bases not matched to a gene: 13. This CDR3 reads CASPSLAALGETQYF. The CDR3 DNA sequence: TGTGCCAGCCCGTCACTAGCGGCCCTAGGGGAGACCCAGTACTTC.

The chain employs TRBV19 and TRBJ1-1; 7 nucleotides agree with TRBD1. Looked up from germline, CDR1 is LNHDA and CDR2 is SQIVND (reference sequence). CDR3 length: 17 amino acids. The junction had 8 bases not matched to a gene; V was cut back by 0 bases and J by 1 base. CDR3 residues: CASSIDRTGWRNTEAFF. The CDR3 nucleotides read TGTGCCAGTAGTATAGACCGGACAGGATGGAGGAACACTGAAGCTTTCTTT.

This chain uses TRBV28 with TRBJ2-5, with D perhaps matching TRBD1 (6 bases). The CDR3 has 16 amino acids. From germline, CDR1 is MDHEN and CDR2 SYDVKM. Trimming stripped 6 bases from V and 4 bases from J, with 21 bases between. In DNA, the CDR3 is TGTGCCAGCAGGACTATCACAGGGAAGGGGATAGAGACCCAGTACTTC. Its translation is CASRTITGKGIETQYF.

This sequence joins TRBV7-2 and TRBJ2-7; 7 positions match TRBD1. CDR1 SGHTA and CDR2 FQGNSA come from the germline V gene. V dropped 3 bases and J dropped 6; count of bases not matched to a gene: 5. There are 13 residues in the CDR3. This chain's CDR3 is CASSFNRGVEQYF. The CDR3 region has the DNA TGTGCCAGCAGCTTTAACAGGGGAGTCGAGCAGTACTTC.

V is TRBV2 and J is TRBJ2-5; 12 nucleotides line up with TRBD2. This CDR3 has 17 amino acids. The germline CDR1 and CDR2 sequences are SNHLY and FYNNEI. J gave up 1 base and V 9 bases, and 12 bases lay outside the gene matches. CDR3 in amino acids: CASRILTGLAGQETQYF. The CDR3 DNA reads as TGTGCCAGTCGAATTCTTACGGGACTAGCGGGCCAAGAGACCCAGTACTTC. The full variable domain, completed using reference TRBV2 and TRBJ2-5, is EPEVTQTPSHQVTQMGQEVILRCVPISNHLYFYWYRQILGQKVEFLVSFYNNEISEKSEIFDDQFSVERPDGSNFTLKIRSTKLEDSAMYFCASRILTGLAGQETQYFGPGTRLLVL.

The chain links TRBV29-1 to TRBJ2-5, with 12 bases fitting TRBD1. The CDR3 sequence is 14 residues long. V trimming: 4 bases; J trimming: 4 bases; junction bases outside the gene matches: 4. The germline CDR1 and CDR2 sequences are SQVTM and ANQGSEA. Here the CDR3 DNA reads TGCAGCGTTGGGGACAGGGGGCGTGTAGAGACCCAGTACTTC. Its translation: CSVGDRGRVETQYF. The full variable domain, its missing parts supplied by reference TRBV29-1 and TRBJ2-5, is SAVISQKPSRDICQRGTSLTIQCQVDSQVTMMFWYRQQPGQSLTLIATANQGSEATYESGFVIDKFPISRPNLTFSTLTVSNMSPEDSSIYLCSVGDRGRVETQYFGPGTRLLVL.

The V gene is TRBV7-9, the J gene TRBJ2-5; TRBD1 matches 8 bases. The CDR3 has 15 residues. Trimming removed 2 bases from V and 3 bases from J; junction bases left unmatched: 5. The germline V gene has CDR1 SEHNR and CDR2 FQNEAQ (reference sequence). The CDR3 here is CASSLPTGEEETQYF. Here the CDR3 DNA reads TGTGCCAGCAGCTTACCGACAGGGGAGGAAGAGACCCAGTACTTC.